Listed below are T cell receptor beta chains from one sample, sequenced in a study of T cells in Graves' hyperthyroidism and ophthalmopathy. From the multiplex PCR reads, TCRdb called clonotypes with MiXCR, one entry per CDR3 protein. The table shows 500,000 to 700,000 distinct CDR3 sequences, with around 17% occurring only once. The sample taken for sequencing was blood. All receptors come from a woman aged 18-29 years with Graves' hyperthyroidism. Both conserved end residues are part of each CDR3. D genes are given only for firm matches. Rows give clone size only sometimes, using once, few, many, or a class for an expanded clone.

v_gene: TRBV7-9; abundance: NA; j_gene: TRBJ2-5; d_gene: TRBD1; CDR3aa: CASSLGTGIQETQYF; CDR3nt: TGTGCCAGCAGCTTAGGGACAGGGATCCAAGAGACCCAGTACTTC
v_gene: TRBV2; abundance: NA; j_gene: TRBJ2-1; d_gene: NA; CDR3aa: CASSGALAASHNEQFF; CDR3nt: TGTGCCAGCAGTGGGGCTCTAGCCGCCTCCCACAATGAGCAGTTCTTC
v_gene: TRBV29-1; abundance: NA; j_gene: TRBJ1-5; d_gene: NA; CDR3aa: CSVIAQEKYSNQPQHF; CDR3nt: TGCAGCGTTATCGCGCAGGAGAAGTATAGCAATCAGCCCCAGCATTTT
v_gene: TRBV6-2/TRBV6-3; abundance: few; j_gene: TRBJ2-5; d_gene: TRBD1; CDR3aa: CATERPGQGVYETQYF; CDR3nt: TGTGCCACCGAGAGACCGGGACAGGGAGTTTACGAGACCCAGTACTTC
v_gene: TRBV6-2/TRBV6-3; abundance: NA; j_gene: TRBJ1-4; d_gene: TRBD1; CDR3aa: CASSVWTGENEKLFF; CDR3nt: TGTGCCAGCAGTGTGTGGACAGGGGAAAATGAAAAACTGTTTTTT
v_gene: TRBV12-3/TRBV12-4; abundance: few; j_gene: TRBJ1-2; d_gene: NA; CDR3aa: CASSKDYGYTF; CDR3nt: TGTGCCAGCAGCAAAGACTATGGCTACACCTTC
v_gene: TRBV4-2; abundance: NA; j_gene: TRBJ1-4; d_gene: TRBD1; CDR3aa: CASSLKGRTGATNEKLFF; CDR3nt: TGTGCCAGCAGCCTGAAGGGGAGGACAGGTGCAACTAATGAAAAACTGTTTTTT
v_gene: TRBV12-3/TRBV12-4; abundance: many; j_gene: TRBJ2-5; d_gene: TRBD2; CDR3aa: CASAAETSGETQYF; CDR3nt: TGTGCCAGCGCAGCGGAGACTAGCGGGGAGACCCAGTACTTC
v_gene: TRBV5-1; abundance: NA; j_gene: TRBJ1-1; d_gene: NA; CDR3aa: CASTDRGRLNPEAFF; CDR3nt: TGCGCCAGCACTGATCGGGGGCGCCTGAACCCTGAAGCTTTCTTT
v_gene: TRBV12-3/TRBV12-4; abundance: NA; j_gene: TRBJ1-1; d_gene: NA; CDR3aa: CASSSDARFGTEAFF; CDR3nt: TGTGCCAGCAGTTCGGACGCCAGGTTTGGCACTGAAGCTTTCTTT
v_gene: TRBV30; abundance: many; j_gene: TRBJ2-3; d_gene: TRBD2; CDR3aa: CAWTAGGGTDTQYF; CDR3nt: TGTGCCTGGACGGCGGGAGGGGGCACAGATACGCAGTATTTT
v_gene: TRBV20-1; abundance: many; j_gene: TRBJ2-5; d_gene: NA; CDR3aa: CSANPDTWGETQYF; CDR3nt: TGCAGTGCTAATCCAGATACTTGGGGGGAGACCCAGTACTTC
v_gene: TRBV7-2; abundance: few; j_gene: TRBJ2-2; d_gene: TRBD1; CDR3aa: CASSYPGQGNTGELFF; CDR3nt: TGTGCCAGCAGCTATCCGGGACAGGGGAACACCGGGGAGCTGTTTTTT
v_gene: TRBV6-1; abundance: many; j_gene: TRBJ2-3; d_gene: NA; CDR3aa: CASSYSSFVGWDTQYF; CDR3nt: TGTGCCAGCAGTTACTCTTCTTTTGTGGGGTGGGATACGCAGTATTTT
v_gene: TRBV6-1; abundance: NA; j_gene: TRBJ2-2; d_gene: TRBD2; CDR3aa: CASSEARGGAGELFF; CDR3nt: TGTGCCAGCAGTGAAGCAAGGGGAGGGGCCGGGGAGCTGTTTTTT
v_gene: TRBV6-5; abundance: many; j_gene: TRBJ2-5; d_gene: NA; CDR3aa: CASSYSGTRETQYF; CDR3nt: TGTGCCAGCAGTTACTCGGGTACGCGAGAGACCCAGTACTTC
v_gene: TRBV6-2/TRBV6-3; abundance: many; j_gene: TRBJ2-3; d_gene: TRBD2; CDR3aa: CATQRIGGGTDTQYF; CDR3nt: TGTGCCACTCAAAGGATCGGCGGGGGTACAGATACGCAGTATTTT
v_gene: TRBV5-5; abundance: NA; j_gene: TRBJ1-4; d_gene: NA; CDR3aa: CASSSTLEGPEKLFF; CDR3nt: TGCGCCAGCAGCTCAACCTTGGAGGGTCCTGAAAAACTGTTTTTT
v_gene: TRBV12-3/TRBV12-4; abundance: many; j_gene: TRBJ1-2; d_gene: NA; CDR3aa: CASSLRQNYGYTF; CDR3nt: TGTGCCAGCAGTTTAAGACAGAACTATGGCTACACCTTC
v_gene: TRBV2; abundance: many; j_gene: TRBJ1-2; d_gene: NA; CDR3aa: CASSSSPGGHNYGYTF; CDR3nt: TGTGCCAGCAGCTCTTCCCCCGGGGGGCATAACTATGGCTACACCTTC
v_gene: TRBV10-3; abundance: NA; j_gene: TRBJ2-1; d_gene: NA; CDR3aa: CAISESVRVLGNEQFF; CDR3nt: TGTGCCATCAGTGAGTCGGTTCGGGTCCTGGGGAATGAGCAGTTCTTC
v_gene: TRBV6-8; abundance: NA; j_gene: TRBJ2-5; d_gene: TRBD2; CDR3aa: CASSYEGRGGTRGKETQYF; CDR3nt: TGTGCCAGCAGTTACGAGGGGCGTGGCGGGACTAGGGGGAAGGAGACCCAGTACTTC
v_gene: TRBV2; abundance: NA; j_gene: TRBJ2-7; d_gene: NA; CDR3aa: CASSERSAVRIYEQYF; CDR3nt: TGTGCCAGCAGTGAACGATCTGCGGTGAGGATCTACGAGCAGTACTTC
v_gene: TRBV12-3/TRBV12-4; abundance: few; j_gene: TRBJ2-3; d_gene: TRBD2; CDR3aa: CASSSLAGMKQYF; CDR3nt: TGTGCCAGCAGCTCTTTAGCGGGGATGAAGCAGTATTTT
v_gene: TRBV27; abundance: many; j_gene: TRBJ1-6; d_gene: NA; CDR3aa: CASSFGRTLAPLHF; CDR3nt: TGTGCCAGCAGTTTTGGCCGGACGCTGGCTCCCCTCCACTTT
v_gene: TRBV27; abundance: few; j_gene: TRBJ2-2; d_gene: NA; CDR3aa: CASSTIGFGAGELFF; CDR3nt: TGTGCCAGCAGTACCATAGGGTTTGGCGCCGGGGAGCTGTTTTTT
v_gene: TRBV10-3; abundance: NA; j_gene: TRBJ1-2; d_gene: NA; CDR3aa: CAISPATNYGYTF; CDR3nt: TGTGCCATCAGCCCGGCAACCAACTATGGCTACACCTTC
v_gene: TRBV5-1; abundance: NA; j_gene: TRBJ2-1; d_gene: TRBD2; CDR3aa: CASSPRGVSLYNEQFF; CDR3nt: TGCGCCAGCAGCCCCCGGGGGGTAAGCCTCTACAATGAGCAGTTCTTC
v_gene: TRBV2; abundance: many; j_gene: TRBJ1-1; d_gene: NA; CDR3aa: CASSFMDRNTEAFF; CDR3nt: TGTGCCAGCAGTTTCATGGACAGGAACACTGAAGCTTTCTTT
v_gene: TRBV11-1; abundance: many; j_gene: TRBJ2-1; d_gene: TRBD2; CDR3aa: CASSLIAGGRNEQFF; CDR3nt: TGTGCCAGCAGCCTCATAGCGGGAGGGCGGAATGAGCAGTTCTTC
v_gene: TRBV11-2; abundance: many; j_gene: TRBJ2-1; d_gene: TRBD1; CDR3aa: CASSPIRDRGNNEQFF; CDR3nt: TGTGCCAGCAGCCCGATCCGGGACAGGGGTAACAATGAGCAGTTCTTC
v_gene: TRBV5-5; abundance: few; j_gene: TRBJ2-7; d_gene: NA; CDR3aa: CASSGAVAAAYEQYF; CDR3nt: TGTGCCAGCAGCGGGGCCGTCGCAGCCGCCTACGAGCAGTACTTC
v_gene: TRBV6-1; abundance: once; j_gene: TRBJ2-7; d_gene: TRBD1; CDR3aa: CASRPTGTGSDEQYF; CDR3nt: TGTGCCAGCAGACCAACCGGGACAGGGAGCGACGAGCAGTACTTC
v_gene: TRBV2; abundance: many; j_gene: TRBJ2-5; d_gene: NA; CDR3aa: CASKDGSQETQYF; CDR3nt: TGTGCCAGCAAGGACGGGTCACAAGAGACCCAGTACTTC
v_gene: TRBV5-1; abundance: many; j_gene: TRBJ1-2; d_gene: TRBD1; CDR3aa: CASSLIGDSGYTF; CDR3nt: TGCGCCAGCAGCTTGATCGGGGACAGTGGCTACACCTTC
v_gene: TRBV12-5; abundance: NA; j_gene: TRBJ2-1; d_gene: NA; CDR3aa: CASGLELAGWSRNEQFF; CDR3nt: TGTGCTAGTGGTTTGGAACTCGCGGGTTGGTCGCGCAATGAGCAGTTCTTC
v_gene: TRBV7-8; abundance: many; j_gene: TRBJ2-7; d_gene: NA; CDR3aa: CASSSGIPSYEQYF; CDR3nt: TGTGCCAGCAGCTCGGGGATCCCGTCCTACGAGCAGTACTTC
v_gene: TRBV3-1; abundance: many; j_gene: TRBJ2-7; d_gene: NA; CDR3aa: CASSSRDSVSYEQYF; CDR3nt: TGTGCCAGCAGCTCGCGGGACAGTGTCTCCTACGAGCAGTACTTC
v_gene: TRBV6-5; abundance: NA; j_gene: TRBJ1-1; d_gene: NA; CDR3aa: CASSYGNWGDLTEAFF; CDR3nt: TGTGCCAGCAGTTACGGGAATTGGGGGGATCTCACTGAAGCTTTCTTT
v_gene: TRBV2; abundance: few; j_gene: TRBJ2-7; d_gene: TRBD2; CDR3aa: CASSEGKGLADYEQYF; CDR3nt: TGTGCCAGCAGTGAGGGTAAGGGACTAGCGGACTACGAGCAGTACTTC
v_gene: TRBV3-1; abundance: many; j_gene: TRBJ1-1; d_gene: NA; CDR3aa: CASSPLGHLNTEAFF; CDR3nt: TGTGCCAGCAGCCCCCTAGGACACTTGAACACTGAAGCTTTCTTT
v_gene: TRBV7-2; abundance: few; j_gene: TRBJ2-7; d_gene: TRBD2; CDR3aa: CASSSFRLAGEIYEQYF; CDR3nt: TGTGCCAGCAGCTCCTTCAGACTAGCGGGGGAGATCTACGAGCAGTACTTC
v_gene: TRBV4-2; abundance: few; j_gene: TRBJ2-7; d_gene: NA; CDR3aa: CASSQERGALLYEGQYF; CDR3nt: TGTGCCAGCAGCCAAGAGAGAGGGGCCCTACTCTACGAGGGGCAGTACTTC
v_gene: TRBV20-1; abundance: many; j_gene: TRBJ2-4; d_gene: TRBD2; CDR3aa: CSATMGLAGDGIQYF; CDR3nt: TGCAGTGCTACAATGGGACTAGCGGGAGATGGTATTCAGTACTTC
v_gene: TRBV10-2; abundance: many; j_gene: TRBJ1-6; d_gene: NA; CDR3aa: CASTQGVSSPLHF; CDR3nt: TGCGCCAGCACCCAGGGTGTTAGTTCACCCCTCCACTTT
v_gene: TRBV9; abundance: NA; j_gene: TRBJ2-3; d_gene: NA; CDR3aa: CASSVGPWTDTQYF; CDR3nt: TGTGCCAGCAGCGTAGGCCCTTGGACAGATACGCAGTATTTT
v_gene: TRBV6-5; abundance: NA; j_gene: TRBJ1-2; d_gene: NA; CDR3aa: CASSYLGSSVYGYTF; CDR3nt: TGTGCCAGCAGTTACTTGGGAAGTTCTGTCTATGGCTACACCTTC
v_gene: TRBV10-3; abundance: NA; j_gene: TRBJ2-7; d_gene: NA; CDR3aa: CAVSTEPYSYEQYF; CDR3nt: TGTGCCGTCTCGACAGAGCCCTACTCCTACGAGCAGTACTTC
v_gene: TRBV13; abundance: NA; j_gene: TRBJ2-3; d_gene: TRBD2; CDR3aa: CASSQRTSGSSDTQYF; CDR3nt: TGTGCCAGCAGCCAGCGGACTAGCGGGAGTTCAGATACGCAGTATTTT
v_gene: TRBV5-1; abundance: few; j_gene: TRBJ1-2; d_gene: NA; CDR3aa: CASSLEGFDGYTF; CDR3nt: TGCGCCAGCAGCTTGGAAGGGTTCGATGGCTACACCTTC
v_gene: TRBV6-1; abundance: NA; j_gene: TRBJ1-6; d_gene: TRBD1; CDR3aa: CASSEYRQGSSPLHF; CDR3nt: TGTGCCAGCAGTGAATATCGACAGGGCAGCTCACCCCTCCACTTT
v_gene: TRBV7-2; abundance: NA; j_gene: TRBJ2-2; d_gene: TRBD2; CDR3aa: CASSQRGGQVINTGELFF; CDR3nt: TGTGCCAGCAGTCAGCGGGGGGGACAGGTTATTAACACCGGGGAGCTGTTTTTT
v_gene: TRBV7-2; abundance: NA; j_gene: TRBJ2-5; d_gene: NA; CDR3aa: CASSQGQRRETQYF; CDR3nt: TGTGCCAGCAGCCAAGGACAGCGCCGAGAGACCCAGTACTTC
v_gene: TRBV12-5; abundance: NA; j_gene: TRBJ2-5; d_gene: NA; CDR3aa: CASGSNTVPQETQYF; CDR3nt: TGTGCTAGTGGTTCCAACACCGTCCCTCAAGAGACCCAGTACTTC
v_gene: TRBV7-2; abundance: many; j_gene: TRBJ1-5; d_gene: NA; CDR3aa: CASSWGGISNQPQHF; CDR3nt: TGTGCCAGCAGTTGGGGGGGTATCAGCAATCAGCCCCAGCATTTT